The clone carrying this TCR beta chain has a single count. With random hexamers, reverse transcription was performed on roughly 0.45 to 1 ug of RNA. The immunoSEQ assay covered 54 Vbeta and 13 Jbeta segments for CDR3. TCRdb itself ran the immunoSEQ multiplex PCR reads through MiXCR, one entry per CDR3 protein. Altogether 100,000 to 150,000 distinct CDR3 sequences are present, around 75% being singletons, with the ten largest covering approximately 0.51%. The V end lost 5 bases, the J end lost 3 bases, and 22 bases lay between the germline ends. Germline CDR1 is SGHAT and CDR2 is FQDESV (reference sequence). The CDR3 is 17 residues long. Sequencing targeted TCR beta in T cells from blood (CD8+ and CD4+). This specimen comes from a study of CD8 T cells in Susac syndrome.

This chain uses TRBV11-1 with TRBJ1-2; TRBD1 is a possible D gene (6 bases). Sequenced input: CD8+ T cells from PBMCs. This clonotype originated in a human donor with multiple sclerosis. The CDR3 protein is CASSDERGGYQDYGYTF. The CDR3 bases are TGTGCCAGCAGCGACGAACGCGGGGGCTACCAGGACTATGGCTACACCTTC.